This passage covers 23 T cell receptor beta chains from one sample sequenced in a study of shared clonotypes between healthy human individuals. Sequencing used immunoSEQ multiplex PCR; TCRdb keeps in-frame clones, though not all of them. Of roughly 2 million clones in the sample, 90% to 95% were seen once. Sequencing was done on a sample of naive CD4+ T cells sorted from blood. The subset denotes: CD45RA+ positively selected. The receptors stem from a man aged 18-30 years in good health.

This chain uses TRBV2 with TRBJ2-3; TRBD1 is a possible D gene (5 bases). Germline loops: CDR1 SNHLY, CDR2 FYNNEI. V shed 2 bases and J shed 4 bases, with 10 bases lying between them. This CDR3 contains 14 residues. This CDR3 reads CASSESGAADTQYF. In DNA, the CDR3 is TGTGCCAGCAGTGAAAGTGGGGCAGCAGATACGCAGTATTTT.

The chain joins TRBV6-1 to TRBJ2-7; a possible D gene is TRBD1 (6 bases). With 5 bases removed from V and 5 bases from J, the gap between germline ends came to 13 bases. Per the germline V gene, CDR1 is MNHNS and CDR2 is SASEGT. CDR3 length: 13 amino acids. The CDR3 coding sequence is TGTGCCAGCAGTTCCGGACAGATCAACGAGCAGTACTTC. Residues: CASSSGQINEQYF.

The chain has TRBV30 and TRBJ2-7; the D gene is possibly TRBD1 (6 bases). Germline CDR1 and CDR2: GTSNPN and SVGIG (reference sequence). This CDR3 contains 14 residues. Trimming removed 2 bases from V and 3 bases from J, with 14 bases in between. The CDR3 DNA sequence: TGTGCCTGGAGTCTAGATACAGGGCGCTACGAGCAGTACTTC. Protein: CAWSLDTGRYEQYF.

CDR3 loop: CASSPAPDRGGNSPLHF. CDR3 bases: TGCGCCAGCAGCCCTGCTCCCGACAGGGGAGGGAATTCACCCCTCCACTTT. V usage is TRBV5-1 and J usage is TRBJ1-6; 8 bases agree with TRBD1. This CDR3 is built from 17 residues. Losses at the gene ends were 4 bases for V and 7 bases for J; bases not matched to a gene: 13. Germline V gene sequence: CDR1 SGHRS, CDR2 YFSETQ.

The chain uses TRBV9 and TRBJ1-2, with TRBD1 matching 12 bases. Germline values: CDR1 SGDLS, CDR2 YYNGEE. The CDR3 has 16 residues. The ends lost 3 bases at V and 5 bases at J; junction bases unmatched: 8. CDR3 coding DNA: TGTGCCAGCAGCGACCGGGACAGGGGGCTGTCGTATGGCTACACCTTC. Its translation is CASSDRDRGLSYGYTF.

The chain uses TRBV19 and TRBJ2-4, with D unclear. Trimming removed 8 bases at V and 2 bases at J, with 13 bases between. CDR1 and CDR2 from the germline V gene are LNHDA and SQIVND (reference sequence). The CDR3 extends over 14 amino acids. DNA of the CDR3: TGTGCCAGTGCCGTCGGTGGGACCAAAAACATTCAGTACTTC. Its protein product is CASAVGGTKNIQYF.

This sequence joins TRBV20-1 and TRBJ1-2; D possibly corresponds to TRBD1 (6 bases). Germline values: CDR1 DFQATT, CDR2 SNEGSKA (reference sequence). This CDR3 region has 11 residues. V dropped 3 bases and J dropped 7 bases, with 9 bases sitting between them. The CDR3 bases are TGCAGTGCTAGTACAGGGTTTGGCTACACCTTC. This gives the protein CSASTGFGYTF.

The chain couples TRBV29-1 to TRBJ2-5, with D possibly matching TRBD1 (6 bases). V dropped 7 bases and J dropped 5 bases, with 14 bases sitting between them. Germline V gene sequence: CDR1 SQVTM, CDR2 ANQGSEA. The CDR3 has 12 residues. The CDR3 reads CSETRGSETQYF. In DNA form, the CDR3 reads TGCAGCGAGACCAGGGGTTCGGAGACCCAGTACTTC.

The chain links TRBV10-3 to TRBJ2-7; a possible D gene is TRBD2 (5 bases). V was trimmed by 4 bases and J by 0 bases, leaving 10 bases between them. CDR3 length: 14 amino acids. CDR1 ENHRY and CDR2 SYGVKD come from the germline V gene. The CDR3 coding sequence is TGTGCCATCAGTGTAAACGGGGACTCCTACGAGCAGTACTTC. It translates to CAISVNGDSYEQYF.

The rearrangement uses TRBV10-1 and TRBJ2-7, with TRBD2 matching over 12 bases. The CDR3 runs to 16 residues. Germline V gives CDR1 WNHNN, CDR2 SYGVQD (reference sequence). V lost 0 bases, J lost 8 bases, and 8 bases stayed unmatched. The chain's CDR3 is CASSESIRTSGTQQYF. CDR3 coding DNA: TGCGCCAGCAGTGAGTCGATAAGGACTAGCGGGACCCAGCAGTACTTC.

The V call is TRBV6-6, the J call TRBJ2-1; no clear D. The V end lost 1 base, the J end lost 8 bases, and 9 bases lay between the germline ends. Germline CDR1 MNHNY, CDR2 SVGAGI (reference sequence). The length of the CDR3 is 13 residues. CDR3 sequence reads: CASSYWGWDEQFF. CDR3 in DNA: TGTGCCAGCAGTTACTGGGGTTGGGATGAGCAGTTCTTC.

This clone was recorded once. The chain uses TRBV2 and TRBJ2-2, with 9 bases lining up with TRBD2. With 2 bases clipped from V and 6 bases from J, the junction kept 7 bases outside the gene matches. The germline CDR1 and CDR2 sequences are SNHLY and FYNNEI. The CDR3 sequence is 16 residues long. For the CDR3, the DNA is TGTGCCAGCAGTGAACTAGGGGTAGCGGGGGCCGGGGAGCTGTTTTTT. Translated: CASSELGVAGAGELFF.

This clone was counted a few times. CDR3 sequence reads: CASSQTLSNQPQHF. CDR3 in DNA: TGCGCCAGCAGCCAGACACTTAGCAATCAGCCCCAGCATTTT. The genes are TRBV4-1 and TRBJ1-5; D remains unclear. The germline V gene has CDR1 MGHRA and CDR2 YSYEKL. The CDR3 is made up of 14 amino acids. V was clipped by 3 bases and J by 0 bases, with 6 bases between them.

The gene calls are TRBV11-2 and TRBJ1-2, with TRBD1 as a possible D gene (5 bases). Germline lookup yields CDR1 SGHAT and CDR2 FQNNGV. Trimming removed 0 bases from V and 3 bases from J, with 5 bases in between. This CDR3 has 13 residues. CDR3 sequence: CASSLEGDYGYTF. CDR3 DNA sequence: TGTGCCAGCAGCTTAGAGGGGGACTATGGCTACACCTTC.

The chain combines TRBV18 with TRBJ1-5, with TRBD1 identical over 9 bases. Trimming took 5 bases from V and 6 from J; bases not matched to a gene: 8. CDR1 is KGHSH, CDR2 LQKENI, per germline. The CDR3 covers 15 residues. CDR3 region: CASSFTGTGFQPQHF. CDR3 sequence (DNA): TGTGCCAGCTCATTCACCGGGACAGGGTTTCAGCCCCAGCATTTT.

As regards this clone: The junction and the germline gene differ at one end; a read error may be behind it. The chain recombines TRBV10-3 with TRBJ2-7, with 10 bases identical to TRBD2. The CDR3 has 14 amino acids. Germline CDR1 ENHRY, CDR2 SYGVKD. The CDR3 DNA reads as TGTGCAATCACCCCTAGCGGGAGTCTATTCGAGCAGTACTTC. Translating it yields CAITPSGSLFEQYF.

CDR3 DNA: TGTGCCAGCAGTTACGGGGGAGGGAACGACTATGGCTACACCTTC. Translating gives CASSYGGGNDYGYTF. The chain employs TRBV6-5 and TRBJ1-2, with a possible D match to TRBD1 (5 bases). V lost 2 bases and J lost 3, with 13 bases in between. This CDR3 has 15 amino acids. Germline V gene data show CDR1 as MNHEY and CDR2 as SVGAGI.

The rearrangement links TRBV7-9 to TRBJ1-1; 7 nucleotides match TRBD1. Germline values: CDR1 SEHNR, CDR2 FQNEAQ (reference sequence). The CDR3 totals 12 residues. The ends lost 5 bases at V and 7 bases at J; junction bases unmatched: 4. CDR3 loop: CASSRDSFEAFF. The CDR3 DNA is TGTGCCAGCAGCCGGGACAGCTTTGAAGCTTTCTTT.

CDR3 nucleotides: TGCGCCAGCAGCTTGGCCGGACTAGCGGGGGCCCGCACAGATACGCAGTATTTT. Its protein is CASSLAGLAGARTDTQYF. This sequence joins TRBV5-1 and TRBJ2-3; TRBD2 aligns across 13 bases. This CDR3 has 18 amino acids. The trim removed 0 bases at V and 1 base at J, leaving 5 bases unmatched. Germline-derived CDR1 and CDR2 are SGHRS and YFSETQ.

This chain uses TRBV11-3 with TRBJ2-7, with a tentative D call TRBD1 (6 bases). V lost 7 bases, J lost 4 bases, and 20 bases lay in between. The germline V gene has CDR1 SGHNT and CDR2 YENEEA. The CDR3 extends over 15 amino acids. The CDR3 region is CASTMTRDTQYEQYF. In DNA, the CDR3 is TGTGCCAGCACCATGACCCGGGACACCCAATACGAGCAGTACTTC.

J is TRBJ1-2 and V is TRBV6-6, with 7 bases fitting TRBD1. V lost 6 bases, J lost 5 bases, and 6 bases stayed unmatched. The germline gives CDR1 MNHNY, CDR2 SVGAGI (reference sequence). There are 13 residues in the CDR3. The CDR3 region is CASRHGTVYGYTF. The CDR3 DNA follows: TGTGCCAGCAGACACGGGACAGTTTATGGCTACACCTTC.

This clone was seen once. The CDR3 sequence is CASSESLGTPTGELFF. Here the CDR3 DNA reads TGCGCCAGCAGTGAGTCGTTGGGCACCCCCACCGGGGAGCTGTTTTTT. V and J are TRBV10-1 and TRBJ2-2, with unresolved D. The CDR3 extends over 16 amino acids. Between the trimmed V and J ends, which lost 0 bases and 4 bases, there was a span of 12 bases. Per the germline V gene, CDR1 is WNHNN and CDR2 is SYGVQD (reference sequence).

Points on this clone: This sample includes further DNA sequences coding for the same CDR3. The CDR3 spells CAWSRQENTEAFF. The DNA for the CDR3 is TGTGCCTGGAGTCGACAGGAAAACACTGAAGCTTTCTTT. V and J are TRBV30 and TRBJ1-1, with D possibly TRBD1 on 6 matching bases. Between the trimmed V and J ends, which lost 2 bases and 2 bases, there was a span of 9 bases. The germline V gene has CDR1 GTSNPN and CDR2 SVGIG (reference sequence). This CDR3 has 13 amino acids.